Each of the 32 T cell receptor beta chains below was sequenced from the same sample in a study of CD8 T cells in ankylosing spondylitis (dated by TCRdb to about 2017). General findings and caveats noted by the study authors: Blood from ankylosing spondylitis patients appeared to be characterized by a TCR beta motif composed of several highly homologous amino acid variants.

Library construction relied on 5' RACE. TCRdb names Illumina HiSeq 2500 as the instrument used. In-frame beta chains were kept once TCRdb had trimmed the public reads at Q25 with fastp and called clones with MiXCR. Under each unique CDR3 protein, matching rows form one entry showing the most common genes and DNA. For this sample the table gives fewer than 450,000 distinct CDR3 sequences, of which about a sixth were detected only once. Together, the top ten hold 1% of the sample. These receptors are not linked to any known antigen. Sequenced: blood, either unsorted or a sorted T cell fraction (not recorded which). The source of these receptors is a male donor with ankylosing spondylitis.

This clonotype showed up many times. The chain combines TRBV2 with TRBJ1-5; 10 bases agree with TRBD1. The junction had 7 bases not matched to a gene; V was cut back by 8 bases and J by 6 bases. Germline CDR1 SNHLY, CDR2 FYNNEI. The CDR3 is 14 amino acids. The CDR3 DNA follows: TGTGCCAGCTGGTCGGGACAGGGGTTTCAGCCCCAGCATTTT. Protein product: CASWSGQGFQPQHF.

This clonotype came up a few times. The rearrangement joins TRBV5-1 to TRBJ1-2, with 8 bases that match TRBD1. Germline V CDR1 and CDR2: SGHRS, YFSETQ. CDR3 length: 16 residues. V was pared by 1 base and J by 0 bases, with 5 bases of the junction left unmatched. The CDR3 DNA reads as TGCGCCAGCAGCTTGACAGGGGGAAGGGCTAACTATGGCTACACCTTC. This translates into CASSLTGGRANYGYTF.

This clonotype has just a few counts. CDR3 loop: CASSDRVGTEAFF. The CDR3 DNA is TGTGCCAGCAGTGACAGGGTAGGGACTGAAGCTTTCTTT. The chain couples TRBV6-4 to TRBJ1-1; D remains unclear. Germline CDR1 is MRHNA and CDR2 is SNTAGT. The CDR3 is made up of 13 amino acids. V lost 2 bases to trimming and J lost 5 bases, with 9 bases between them.

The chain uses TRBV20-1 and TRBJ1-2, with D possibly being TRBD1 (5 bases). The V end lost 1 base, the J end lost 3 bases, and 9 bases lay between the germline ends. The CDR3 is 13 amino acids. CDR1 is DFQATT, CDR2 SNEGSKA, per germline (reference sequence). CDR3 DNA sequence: TGCAGTGCTAGAGGGGTAGGGGACTATGGCTACACCTTC. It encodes CSARGVGDYGYTF.

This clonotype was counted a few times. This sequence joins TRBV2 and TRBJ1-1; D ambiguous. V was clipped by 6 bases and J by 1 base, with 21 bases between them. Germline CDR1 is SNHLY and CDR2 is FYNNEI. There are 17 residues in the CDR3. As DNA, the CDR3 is TGTGCCAGCAGCCCCCCGTGGAGGGTCGAGGGGAACACTGAAGCTTTCTTT. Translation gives CASSPPWRVEGNTEAFF. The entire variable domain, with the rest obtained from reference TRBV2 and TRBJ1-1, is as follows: EPEVTQTPSHQVTQMGQEVILRCVPISNHLYFYWYRQILGQKVEFLVSFYNNEISEKSEIFDDQFSVERPDGSNFTLKIRSTKLEDSAMYFCASSPPWRVEGNTEAFFGQGTRLTVV.

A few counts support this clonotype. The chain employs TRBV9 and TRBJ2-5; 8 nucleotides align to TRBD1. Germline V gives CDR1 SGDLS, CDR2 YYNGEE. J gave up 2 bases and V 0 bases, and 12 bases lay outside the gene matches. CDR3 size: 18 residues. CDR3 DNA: TGTGCCAGCAGCGTAGCTACAGGGACAGGAGGCCTTCAAGAGACCCAGTACTTC. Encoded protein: CASSVATGTGGLQETQYF.

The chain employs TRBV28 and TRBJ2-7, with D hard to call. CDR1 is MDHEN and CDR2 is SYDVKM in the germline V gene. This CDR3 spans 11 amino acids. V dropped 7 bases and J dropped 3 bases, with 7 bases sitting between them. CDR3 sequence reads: CASKSVYEQYF. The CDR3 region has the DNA TGTGCCAGCAAGTCGGTCTACGAGCAGTACTTC.

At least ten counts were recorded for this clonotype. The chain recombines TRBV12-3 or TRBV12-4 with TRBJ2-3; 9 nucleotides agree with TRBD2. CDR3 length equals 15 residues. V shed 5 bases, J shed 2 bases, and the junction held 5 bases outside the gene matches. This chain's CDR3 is CASSPGLAVTDTQYF. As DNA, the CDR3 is TGTGCCAGCAGTCCGGGACTAGCCGTCACAGATACGCAGTATTTT.

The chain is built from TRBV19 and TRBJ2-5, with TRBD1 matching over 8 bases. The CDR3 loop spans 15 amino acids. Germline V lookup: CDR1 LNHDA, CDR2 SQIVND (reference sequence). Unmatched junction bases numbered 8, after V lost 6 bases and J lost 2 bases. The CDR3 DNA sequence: TGTGCCAGTAGCCACGGACAGGGCCTACAAGAGACCCAGTACTTC. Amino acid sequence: CASSHGQGLQETQYF. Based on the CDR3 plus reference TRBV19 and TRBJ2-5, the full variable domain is DGGITQSPKYLFRKEGQNVTLSCEQNLNHDAMYWYRQDPGQGLRLIYYSQIVNDFQKGDIAEGYSVSREKKESFPLTVTSAQKNPTAFYLCASSHGQGLQETQYFGPGTRLLVL.

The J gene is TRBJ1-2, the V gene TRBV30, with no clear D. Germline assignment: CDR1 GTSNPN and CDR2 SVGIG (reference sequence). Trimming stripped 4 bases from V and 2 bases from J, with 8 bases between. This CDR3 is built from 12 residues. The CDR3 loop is CAWNKENYGYTF. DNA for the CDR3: TGTGCCTGGAACAAGGAAAACTATGGCTACACCTTC. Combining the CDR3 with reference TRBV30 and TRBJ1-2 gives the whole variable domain SQTIHQWPATLVQPVGSPLSLECTVEGTSNPNLYWYRQAAGRGLQLLFYSVGIGQISSEVPQNLSASRPQDRQFILSSKKLLLSDSGFYLCAWNKENYGYTFGSGTRLTVV.

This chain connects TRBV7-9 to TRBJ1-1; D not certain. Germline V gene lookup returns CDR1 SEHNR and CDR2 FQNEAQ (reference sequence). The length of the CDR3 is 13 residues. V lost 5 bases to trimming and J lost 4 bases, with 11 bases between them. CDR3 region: CASSLKWGTEAFF. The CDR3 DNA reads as TGTGCCAGCAGCCTTAAGTGGGGCACTGAAGCTTTCTTT.

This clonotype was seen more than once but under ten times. The CDR3 DNA follows: TGTGCCAGCAGTGACCGACAGGGCGGTGGAAACACCATATATTTT. Amino acids: CASSDRQGGGNTIYF. The chain is built from TRBV6-1 and TRBJ1-3; TRBD1 matches 7 bases. The germline gives CDR1 MNHNS, CDR2 SASEGT. The CDR3 contains 15 residues. Trimming took 3 bases from V and 3 from J; bases not matched to a gene: 5.

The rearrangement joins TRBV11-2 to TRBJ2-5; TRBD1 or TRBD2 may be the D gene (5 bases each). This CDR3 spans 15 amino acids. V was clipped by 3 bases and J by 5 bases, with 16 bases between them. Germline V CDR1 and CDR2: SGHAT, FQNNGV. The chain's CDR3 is CASSFTDGTGETQYF. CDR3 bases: TGTGCCAGCAGCTTTACCGATGGGACCGGCGAGACCCAGTACTTC.

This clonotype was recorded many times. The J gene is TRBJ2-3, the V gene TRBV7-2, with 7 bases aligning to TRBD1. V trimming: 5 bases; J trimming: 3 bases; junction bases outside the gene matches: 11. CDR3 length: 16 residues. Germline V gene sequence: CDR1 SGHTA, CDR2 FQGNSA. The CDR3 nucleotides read TGTGCCAGCAGCCTCACAGGGGTTGGGGTAACAGATACGCAGTATTTT. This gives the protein CASSLTGVGVTDTQYF. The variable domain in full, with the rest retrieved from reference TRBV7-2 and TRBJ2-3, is GAGVSQSPSNKVTEKGKDVELRCDPISGHTALYWYRQSLGQGLEFLIYFQGNSAPDKSGLPSDRFSAERTGGSVSTLTIQRTQQEDSAVYLCASSLTGVGVTDTQYFGPGTRLTVL.

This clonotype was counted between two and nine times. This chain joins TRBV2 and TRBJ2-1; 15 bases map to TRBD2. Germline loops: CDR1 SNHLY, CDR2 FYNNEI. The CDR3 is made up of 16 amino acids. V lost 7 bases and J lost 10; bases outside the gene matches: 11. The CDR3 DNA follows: TGTGCCAGCACAGAACGGACTAGCGGGGGGGCGGGGGAGCAGTTCTTC. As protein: CASTERTSGGAGEQFF.

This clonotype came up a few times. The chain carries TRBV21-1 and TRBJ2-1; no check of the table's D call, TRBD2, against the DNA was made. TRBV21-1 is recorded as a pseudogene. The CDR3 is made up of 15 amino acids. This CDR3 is CASSTLAANYNEQFF. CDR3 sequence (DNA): TGTGCCAGCAGCACGCTAGCGGCGAACTACAATGAGCAGTTCTTC.

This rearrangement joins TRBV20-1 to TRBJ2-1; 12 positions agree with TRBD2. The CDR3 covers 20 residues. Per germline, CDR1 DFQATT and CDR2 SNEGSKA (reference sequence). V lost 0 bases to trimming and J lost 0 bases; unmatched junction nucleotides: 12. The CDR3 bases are TGCAGTGCTAGAGATCTTGTAGGACTAGCGGGGCGATCCTCCTACAATGAGCAGTTCTTC. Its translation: CSARDLVGLAGRSSYNEQFF.

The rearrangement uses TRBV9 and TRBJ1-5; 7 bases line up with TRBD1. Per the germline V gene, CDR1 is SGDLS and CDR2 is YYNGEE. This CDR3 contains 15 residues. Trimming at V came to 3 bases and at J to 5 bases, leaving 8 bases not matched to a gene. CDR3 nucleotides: TGTGCCAGCAGCGCCGACGGACAGGTGTATCAGCCCCAGCATTTT. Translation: CASSADGQVYQPQHF.

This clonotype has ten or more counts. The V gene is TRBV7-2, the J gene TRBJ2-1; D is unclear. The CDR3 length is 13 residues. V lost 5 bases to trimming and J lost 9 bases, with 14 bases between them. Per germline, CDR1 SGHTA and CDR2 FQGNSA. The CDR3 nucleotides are TGTGCCAGCAGCGCCGTGTTAGCTGGTGAGCAGTTCTTC. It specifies CASSAVLAGEQFF.

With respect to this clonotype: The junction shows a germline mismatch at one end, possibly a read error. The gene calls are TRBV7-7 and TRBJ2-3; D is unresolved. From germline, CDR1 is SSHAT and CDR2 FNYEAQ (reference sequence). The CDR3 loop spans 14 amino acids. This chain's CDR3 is CASSLALSSDTQYF. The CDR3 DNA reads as TGTGCTAGCAGCTTAGCCCTTTCATCTGATACGCAGTATTTT.

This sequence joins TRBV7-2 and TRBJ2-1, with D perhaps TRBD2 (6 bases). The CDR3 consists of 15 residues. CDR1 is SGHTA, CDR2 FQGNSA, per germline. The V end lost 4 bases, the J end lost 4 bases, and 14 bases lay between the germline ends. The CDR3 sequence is CASSSSSALYNEQFF. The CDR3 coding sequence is TGTGCCAGCAGCTCCTCTAGCGCCCTTTACAATGAGCAGTTCTTC.

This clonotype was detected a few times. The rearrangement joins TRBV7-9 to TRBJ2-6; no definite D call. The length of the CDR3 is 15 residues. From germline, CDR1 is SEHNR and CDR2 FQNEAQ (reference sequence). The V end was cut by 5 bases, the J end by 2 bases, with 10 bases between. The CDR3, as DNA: TGTGCCAGCAGCCCGAGGACCCCTGGGGCCAACGTCCTGACTTTC. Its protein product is CASSPRTPGANVLTF.

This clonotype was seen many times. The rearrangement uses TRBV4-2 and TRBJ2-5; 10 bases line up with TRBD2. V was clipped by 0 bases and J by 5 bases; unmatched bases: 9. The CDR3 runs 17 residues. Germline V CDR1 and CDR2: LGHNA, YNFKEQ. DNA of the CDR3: TGTGCCAGCAGCCAAGATCGTCGAGCGGGAGGGGGGGAGACCCAGTACTTC. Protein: CASSQDRRAGGGETQYF.

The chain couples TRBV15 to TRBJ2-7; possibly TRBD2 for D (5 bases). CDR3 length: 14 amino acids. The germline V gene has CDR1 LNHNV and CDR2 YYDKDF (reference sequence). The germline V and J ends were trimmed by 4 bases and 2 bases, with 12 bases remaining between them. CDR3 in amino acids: CATSKTDSTYEQYF. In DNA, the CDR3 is TGTGCCACCAGCAAAACGGACTCTACCTACGAGCAGTACTTC.

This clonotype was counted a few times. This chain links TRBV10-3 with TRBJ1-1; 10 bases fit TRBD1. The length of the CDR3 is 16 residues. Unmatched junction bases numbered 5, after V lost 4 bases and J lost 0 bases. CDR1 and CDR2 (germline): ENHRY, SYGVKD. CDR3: CAISGGQGRMNTEAFF. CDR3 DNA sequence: TGTGCCATCAGTGGGGGACAGGGGAGGATGAACACTGAAGCTTTCTTT.

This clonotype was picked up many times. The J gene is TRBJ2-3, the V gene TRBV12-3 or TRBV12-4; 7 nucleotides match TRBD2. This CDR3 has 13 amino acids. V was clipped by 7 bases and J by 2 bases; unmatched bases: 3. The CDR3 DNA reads TGTGCCAGCAAGCGGGACCCCACAGATACGCAGTATTTT. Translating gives CASKRDPTDTQYF.

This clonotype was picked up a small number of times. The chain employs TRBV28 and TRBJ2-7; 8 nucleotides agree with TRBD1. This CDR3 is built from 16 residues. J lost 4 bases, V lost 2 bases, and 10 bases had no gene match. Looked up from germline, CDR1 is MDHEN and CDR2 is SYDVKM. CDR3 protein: CASSLTAGTGFYEQYF. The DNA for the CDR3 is TGTGCCAGCAGTTTAACCGCCGGGACAGGATTTTACGAGCAGTACTTC.

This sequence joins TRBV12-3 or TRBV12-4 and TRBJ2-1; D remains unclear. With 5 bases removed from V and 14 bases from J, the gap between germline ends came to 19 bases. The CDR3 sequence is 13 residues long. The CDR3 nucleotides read TGTGCCAGCAGTCCCCGACCGTACAACTTGGAGTTCTTC. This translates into CASSPRPYNLEFF.

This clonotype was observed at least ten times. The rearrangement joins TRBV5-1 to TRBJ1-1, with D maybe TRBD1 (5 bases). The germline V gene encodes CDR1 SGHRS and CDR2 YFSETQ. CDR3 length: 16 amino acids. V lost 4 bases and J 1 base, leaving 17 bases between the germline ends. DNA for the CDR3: TGCGCCAGCAGCCTAACGACCGGGACCTCGAACACTGAAGCTTTCTTT. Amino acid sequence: CASSLTTGTSNTEAFF.

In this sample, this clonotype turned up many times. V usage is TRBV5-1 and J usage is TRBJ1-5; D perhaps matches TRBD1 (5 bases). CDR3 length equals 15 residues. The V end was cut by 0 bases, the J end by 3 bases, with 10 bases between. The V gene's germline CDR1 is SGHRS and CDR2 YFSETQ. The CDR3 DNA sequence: TGCGCCAGCAGCTTGGTGGGGGACTCCAATCAGCCCCAGCATTTT. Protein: CASSLVGDSNQPQHF.

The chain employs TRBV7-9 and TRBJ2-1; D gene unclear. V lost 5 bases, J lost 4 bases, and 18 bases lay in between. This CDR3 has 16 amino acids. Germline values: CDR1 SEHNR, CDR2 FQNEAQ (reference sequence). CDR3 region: CASSPLRLTRYNEQFF. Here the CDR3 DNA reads TGTGCCAGCAGCCCCCTCCGGCTAACAAGATACAATGAGCAGTTCTTC. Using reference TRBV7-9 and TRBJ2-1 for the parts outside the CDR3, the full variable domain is DTGVSQNPRHKITKRGQNVTFRCDPISEHNRLYWYRQTLGQGPEFLTYFQNEAQLEKSRLLSDRFSAERPKGSFSTLEIQRTEQGDSAMYLCASSPLRLTRYNEQFFGPGTRLTVL.

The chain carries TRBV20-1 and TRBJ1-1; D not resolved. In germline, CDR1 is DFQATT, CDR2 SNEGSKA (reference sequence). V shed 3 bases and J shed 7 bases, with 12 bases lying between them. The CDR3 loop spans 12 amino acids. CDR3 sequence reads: CSASRGSGEAFF. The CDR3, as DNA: TGCAGTGCTAGCCGGGGTTCGGGTGAAGCTTTCTTT.